Shown below are 14 T cell receptor beta chains from a single sample sequenced in a study of cytomegalovirus exposure and HLA in healthy donors. A multiplex PCR was run with 60 Vbeta primers and 13 Jbeta primers. The method was immunoSEQ multiplex PCR; TCRdb's version includes in-frame clones alone and lacks a portion of them. The sample shows approximately 92,000 clones, under 80% of them seen only once. Sequenced input: PBMCs. The receptors come from a man aged 50-60 years in good health and CMV-seropositive.

CDR3 nucleotides: TGTGCCTGGAGTGTACCAGATATTCAAGAGACCCAGTACTTC. This codes for CAWSVPDIQETQYF. V and J are TRBV30 and TRBJ2-5; no reliable D call. From germline, CDR1 is GTSNPN and CDR2 SVGIG (reference sequence). This CDR3 is built from 14 residues. V lost 0 bases and J lost 2, with 10 bases in between. Complete variable domain (other parts from reference TRBV30 and TRBJ2-5): SQTIHQWPATLVQPVGSPLSLECTVEGTSNPNLYWYRQAAGRGLQLLFYSVGIGQISSEVPQNLSASRPQDRQFILSSKKLLLSDSGFYLCAWSVPDIQETQYFGPGTRLLVL.

The rearrangement uses TRBV4-3 and TRBJ2-7; 7 bases are a match to TRBD2. The V gene end was trimmed by 1 base and the J gene end by 7 bases; junction bases not matched to a gene: 13. Per the germline V gene, CDR1 is LGHNA and CDR2 is YSLEER. The CDR3 runs to 16 residues. The CDR3 DNA sequence: TGCGCCAGCAGCCAAGGGGGAGGGACCGGCAATGGGGAGCAGTACTTC. Its protein is CASSQGGGTGNGEQYF.

The chain carries TRBV6-1 and TRBJ1-1; D is uncertain. This CDR3 is built from 15 residues. V dropped 0 bases and J dropped 1 base, with 9 bases sitting between them. Germline lookup yields CDR1 MNHNS and CDR2 SASEGT. The CDR3 sequence: CASSEASGSNTEAFF. CDR3 DNA: TGTGCCAGCAGTGAAGCGAGCGGCTCGAACACTGAAGCTTTCTTT.

The chain has TRBV9 and TRBJ2-2; 11 nucleotides agree with TRBD2. CDR1 is SGDLS, CDR2 YYNGEE, per germline. CDR3 length: 15 residues. With 4 bases clipped from V and 6 bases from J, the junction kept 5 bases outside the gene matches. Written as DNA, the CDR3 is TGTGCCAGCAGCCCTAGGACTAGCGGGTCCGGGGAGCTGTTTTTT. Translation: CASSPRTSGSGELFF.

V usage is TRBV27 and J usage is TRBJ2-2; unclear D gene. Trimming pared 3 bases from V and 6 bases from J, leaving 8 bases between. There are 13 residues in the CDR3. CDR1 MNHEY and CDR2 SMNVEV come from the germline V gene (reference sequence). CDR3 residues: CASSLETAGELFF. CDR3 nucleotide sequence: TGTGCCAGCAGTTTGGAGACTGCCGGGGAGCTGTTTTTT.

With respect to this clone: At one end the junction does not follow the germline gene, possibly because of a read error. In DNA, the CDR3 is TGCGCCAGCAGCCAAGATCACCGGAGCTTGAACCCTGAAGCTTTCTTT. Translated: CASSQDHRSLNPEAFF. This rearrangement joins TRBV4-3 to TRBJ1-1; D gene ambiguous. The CDR3 has 16 residues. CDR1 is LGHNA and CDR2 is YSLEER in the germline V gene.

The rearrangement uses TRBV7-3 and TRBJ2-2; the D is unclear. Germline V CDR1 and CDR2: SGHTA, FQGTGA. The CDR3 consists of 15 residues. The germline V and J ends were trimmed by 1 base and 4 bases, with 10 bases remaining between them. The DNA for the CDR3 is TGTGCCAGCAGCTTAATAGCAGTCGGCACCGGGGAGCTGTTTTTT. Encoded protein: CASSLIAVGTGELFF. The full variable domain, rest sourced from reference TRBV7-3 and TRBJ2-2, is GAGVSQTPSNKVTEKGKYVELRCDPISGHTALYWYRQSLGQGPEFLIYFQGTGAADDSGLPNDRFFAVRPEGSVSTLKIQRTERGDSAVYLCASSLIAVGTGELFFGEGSRLTVL.

The V call is TRBV29-1, the J call TRBJ2-5, with D perhaps TRBD1 (5 bases). V lost 5 bases, J lost 3 bases, and 13 bases lay in between. The CDR3 is 13 amino acids. Germline V gives CDR1 SQVTM, CDR2 ANQGSEA. The CDR3 loop is CSVRVRGKETQYF. CDR3 bases: TGCAGCGTTAGGGTTAGGGGAAAAGAGACCCAGTACTTC. Full variable domain (missing parts from reference TRBV29-1 and TRBJ2-5): SAVISQKPSRDICQRGTSLTIQCQVDSQVTMMFWYRQQPGQSLTLIATANQGSEATYESGFVIDKFPISRPNLTFSTLTVSNMSPEDSSIYLCSVRVRGKETQYFGPGTRLLVL.

This chain joins TRBV18 and TRBJ2-1; 9 bases agree with TRBD2. Germline-derived CDR1 and CDR2 are KGHSH and LQKENI. Unmatched junction bases numbered 4, after V lost 0 bases and J lost 7 bases. The CDR3 is 15 amino acids. The CDR3 spells CASSPPLAGENEQFF. Written as DNA, the CDR3 is TGTGCCAGCTCACCACCCTTAGCGGGGGAAAATGAGCAGTTCTTC.

CDR3 region: CASSLLAGDTDTQYF. The CDR3 region has the DNA TGTGCCAGTAGTTTACTAGCGGGAGACACAGATACGCAGTATTTT. The chain uses TRBV19 and TRBJ2-3; 11 positions match TRBD2. The CDR3 contains 15 residues. J lost 2 bases, V lost 5 bases, and 3 bases had no gene match. Germline V gives CDR1 LNHDA, CDR2 SQIVND (reference sequence). The full variable domain, in which reference TRBV19 and TRBJ2-3 provide the parts outside the CDR3, is DGGITQSPKYLFRKEGQNVTLSCEQNLNHDAMYWYRQDPGQGLRLIYYSQIVNDFQKGDIAEGYSVSREKKESFPLTVTSAQKNPTAFYLCASSLLAGDTDTQYFGPGTRLTVL.

The V call is TRBV30, the J call TRBJ1-2, with D possibly matching TRBD1 (5 bases). This CDR3 contains 14 residues. Germline V CDR1 and CDR2: GTSNPN, SVGIG (reference sequence). The V end lost 2 bases, the J end lost 7 bases, and 17 bases lay between the germline ends. CDR3: CAWSPLGGGGGYTF. CDR3 nucleotides: TGTGCCTGGAGTCCGTTGGGGGGAGGTGGTGGCTACACCTTC.

This clone was counted a few times. The chain is built from TRBV18 and TRBJ2-7; 11 nucleotides line up with TRBD2. The CDR3 runs to 15 residues. Germline values: CDR1 KGHSH, CDR2 LQKENI. Trimming at V came to 2 bases and at J to 6 bases, leaving 6 bases not matched to a gene. The CDR3 DNA reads as TGTGCCAGCTCACCAATTAGCGGGGGGGCAATCGAGCAGTACTTC. Amino acids: CASSPISGGAIEQYF. Full variable domain (missing parts from reference TRBV18 and TRBJ2-7): NAGVMQNPRHLVRRRGQEARLRCSPMKGHSHVYWYRQLPEEGLKFMVYLQKENIIDESGMPKERFSAEFPKEGPSILRIQQVVRGDSAAYFCASSPISGGAIEQYFGPGTRLTVT.

V and J are TRBV11-1 and TRBJ2-7, with 9 bases matching TRBD2. Unmatched junction bases numbered 3, after V lost 1 base and J lost 2 bases. The CDR3 is 15 residues long. Per the germline V gene, CDR1 is SGHAT and CDR2 is FQDESV (reference sequence). The CDR3 DNA reads as TGTGCCAGCAGCTTAGTAGGGACTAGCCCCTACGAGCAGTACTTC. This gives the protein CASSLVGTSPYEQYF.

This chain links TRBV5-4 with TRBJ1-1; 8 nucleotides line up with TRBD1. Germline values: CDR1 SGHNT, CDR2 YYREEE (reference sequence). The CDR3 spans 15 residues. With V trimmed by 3 bases and J by 1 base, 5 bases remained unmatched. The CDR3 region is CASSWDRLQNTEAFF. The CDR3 coding sequence is TGTGCCAGCAGCTGGGACAGGTTGCAGAACACTGAAGCTTTCTTT.